Sequencing of this T cell receptor (beta chain) was carried out in a study of cytomegalovirus exposure and HLA in healthy donors. Study at large: In a previous analysis, 100 million to 140 million unique TCR beta sequences were found from about 190 million T cells. Study results and limitations: Certain sequence variants were highly shared and formed a cluster, and this cluster was likely a sequencing artifact. Most CMV-associated TCR beta chains were later found to appear HLA-restricted. In an earlier analysis, in some 600 donors, most V segments appeared productive either ~90% or ~30% of the time.

The primer mix had 60 Vbeta and 13 Jbeta primers. Produced via immunoSEQ multiplex PCR; TCRdb's table is partial and in-frame only. The repertoire holds roughly 130,000 clones, with around three quarters as singletons. Trimming removed 7 bases from V and 3 bases from J, with 13 bases in between. The CDR3 is 13 residues long. Germline CDR1 and CDR2: MNHEY and SVGAGI. Concerning this clone itself: Its antigen is not identified.

V usage is TRBV6-5 and J usage is TRBJ2-7, with a tentative D call TRBD1 (5 bases). Sequencing input: PBMCs. The receptor comes from a man younger than 30 in good health and CMV-seronegative. The CDR3 DNA reads TGTGCCAGCAACCTCCAGGGCAGCTACGAGCAGTACTTC. Protein product: CASNLQGSYEQYF.